Presented here are 5 T cell receptor beta chains from one specimen sequenced in a study of T cells in Graves' hyperthyroidism and ophthalmopathy. It was RNA transcripts that yielded the amplified TCR beta CDR3 regions. The HTBI primer set was used in a first-round RT-PCR of the TCR CDR3. TCRdb used MiXCR to reprocess the multiplex PCR reads, holding one entry per CDR3 protein. The sample contains around 500,000 distinct CDR3 sequences, about 22% of which appear only once. The specimen sequenced was blood. Receptor source: a woman in her 70s with Graves' ophthalmopathy.

Ten or more counts support this clonotype. The chain has TRBV28 and TRBJ1-4, with D possibly TRBD1 on 5 matching bases. The CDR3 extends over 11 amino acids. V lost 9 bases, J lost 7 bases, and 9 bases lay in between. From germline, CDR1 is MDHEN and CDR2 SYDVKM. The CDR3 region is CARGGFEKLFF. As DNA, the CDR3 is TGTGCCAGGGGGGGGTTTGAAAAACTGTTTTTT. The variable domain in full, with the rest retrieved from reference TRBV28 and TRBJ1-4, is DVKVTQSSRYLVKRTGEKVFLECVQDMDHENMFWYRQDPGLGLRLIYFSYDVKMKEKGDIPEGYSVSREKKERFSLILESASTNQTSMYLCARGGFEKLFFGSGTQLSVL.

V gene TRBV29-1 combines with J gene TRBJ1-3; D is ambiguous. Per the germline V gene, CDR1 is SQVTM and CDR2 is ANQGSEA. V was trimmed by 7 bases and J by 3 bases, leaving 7 bases between them. This CDR3 comprises 11 residues. The CDR3 nucleotides read TGCAGCGCCGGGTATGGAAACACCATATATTTT. Its translation is CSAGYGNTIYF.

This clonotype was detected many times. J is TRBJ2-7 and V is TRBV28, with TRBD1 matching 7 bases. With 8 bases clipped from V and 2 bases from J, the junction kept 3 bases outside the gene matches. The CDR3 runs 12 residues. Germline CDR1 and CDR2: MDHEN and SYDVKM. For the CDR3, the DNA is TGTGCCAGCGAACAGGGGCCCTACGAGCAGTACTTC. This gives the protein CASEQGPYEQYF.

This chain joins TRBV19 and TRBJ2-7; TRBD1 matches at 7 bases. Germline CDR1 reads LNHDA; CDR2 reads SQIVND (reference sequence). V was clipped by 3 bases and J by 1 base; unmatched bases: 3. This CDR3 contains 14 residues. CDR3 amino acids: CASSITGQSYEQYF. The CDR3 nucleotides read TGTGCCAGTAGTATTACGGGACAGTCCTACGAGCAGTACTTC.

This clonotype has more than one count but fewer than ten. This rearrangement joins TRBV6-1 to TRBJ1-4, with a tentative D call TRBD1 (5 bases). This CDR3 comprises 15 residues. Trimming cost V 7 bases and J 0 bases, with 12 bases left between them. Germline CDR1 and CDR2: MNHNS and SASEGT. The CDR3 here is CASNQDITTNEKLFF. The CDR3 region has the DNA TGTGCCAGCAACCAGGACATTACAACTAATGAAAAACTGTTTTTT.